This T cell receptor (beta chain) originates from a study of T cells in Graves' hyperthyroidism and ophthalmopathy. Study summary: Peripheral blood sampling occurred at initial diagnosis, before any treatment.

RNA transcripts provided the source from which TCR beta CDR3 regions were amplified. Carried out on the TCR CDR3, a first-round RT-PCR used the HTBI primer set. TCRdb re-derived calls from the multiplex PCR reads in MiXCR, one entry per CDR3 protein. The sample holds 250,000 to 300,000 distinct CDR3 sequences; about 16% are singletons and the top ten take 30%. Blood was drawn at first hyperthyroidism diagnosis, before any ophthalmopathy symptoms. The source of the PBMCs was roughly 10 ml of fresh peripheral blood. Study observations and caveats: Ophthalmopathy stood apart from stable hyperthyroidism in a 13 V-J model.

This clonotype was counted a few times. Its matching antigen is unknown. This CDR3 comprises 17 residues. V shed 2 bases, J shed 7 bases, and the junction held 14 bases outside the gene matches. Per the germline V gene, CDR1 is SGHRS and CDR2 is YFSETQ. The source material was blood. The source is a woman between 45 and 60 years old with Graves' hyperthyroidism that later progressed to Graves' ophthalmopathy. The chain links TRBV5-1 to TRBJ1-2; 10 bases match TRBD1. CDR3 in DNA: TGCGCCAGCAGCTTTTCACTTAGCTGGGACAGGGGCTCTGGCTACACCTTC. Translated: CASSFSLSWDRGSGYTF.